This TCR beta chain was recovered during a study of blood T cells in healthy people across ages. Looking at the study overall: Per two T cells, template switching captured roughly one barcoded beta molecule.

In this sample, this clonotype turned up a few times. No antigen is known for it. A second PCR of about 6 to 12 cycles used a sample-barcoded 5' primer and a J-beta primer mix. In TCRdb, the 5' RACE reads were re-called with MiXCR into one record per CDR3 protein. This sample has roughly 560,000 distinct CDR3 sequences, with under 30% found just once. The germline CDR1 and CDR2 sequences are MNHEY and SMNVEV (reference sequence). CDR3 length: 16 amino acids. V gave up 4 bases and J gave up 2 bases, with 18 bases separating them. Regarding the study as a whole: Measured against age, TCR beta diversity per million T cells decreased in a roughly linear manner.

These same records also appear under a second study, on T cells of mothers and their children. That work adds: Maternal samples each gave over 9 million TCR beta CDR3 reads, and child samples 3 million to 3.5 million each.

The source of this sequence is a boy aged 5-17 years in good health. The sample comprised blood. The rearrangement links TRBV27 to TRBJ2-7; a weak D match, TRBD1 (8 bases). The CDR3 loop reads CASSYYRGGITYEQYF. CDR3 in DNA: TGTGCCAGCAGTTACTACAGGGGGGGGATTACCTACGAGCAGTACTTC.